A selection of T cell receptor beta chains follows, all from one sample in a study of cytomegalovirus exposure and HLA in healthy donors. The table came from immunoSEQ multiplex PCR; TCRdb's copy has only in-frame clones and leaves some out. The sample carries approximately 160,000 clones, around 78% recorded once. Sequencing was carried out using PBMCs. These receptors were obtained from a man between 35 and 55 years old in good health and CMV-seronegative. Each CDR3 is given with its conserved first and last residue. Each record gives: D gene, J gene, clone size, V gene, CDR3 protein, CDR3 DNA. The D gene is left open where the match is weak. The size of a clone is reported for some rows only, either as once, few or many, or as a class for expanded clones.

>TRBD2|TRBJ2-2|.|TRBV7-9
CSSSPDSGRAGELFF
TGTTCCAGCAGTCCTGACAGCGGGAGGGCCGGGGAGCTGTTTTTT
>.|TRBJ2-7|.|TRBV5-8
CASSFFGPGYEQYF
TGTGCCAGCAGCTTTTTTGGGCCAGGCTACGAGCAGTACTTC
>TRBD1|TRBJ2-3|.|TRBV7-3
CASSVTGGTDTQYF
TGTGCCAGCAGCGTCACAGGGGGCACAGATACGCAGTATTTT
>.|TRBJ1-2|.|TRBV6-1
CASRNSGTRIYGYTF
TGTGCCAGCCGAAACTCCGGGACACGGATCTATGGCTACACCTTC
>.|TRBJ2-3|.|TRBV5-5
CASRRTGTPSTDTQYF
TGTGCCAGCAGACGTACAGGGACCCCTAGCACAGATACGCAGTATTTT
>TRBD2|TRBJ2-3|.|TRBV13
CASSGGLAGEVPDTQYF
TGTGCCAGCAGCGGAGGACTAGCGGGTGAGGTCCCAGATACGCAGTATTTT
>.|TRBJ1-1|.|TRBV30
CAWSVRQVNTEAFF
TGTGCCTGGAGCGTCCGACAGGTGAACACTGAAGCTTTCTTT
>.|TRBJ1-2|.|TRBV19
CASTYGSRANYGYTF
TGTGCCAGTACCTATGGGAGCCGAGCTAACTATGGCTACACCTTC
>TRBD2|TRBJ2-4|.|TRBV15
CATSRLAGQNSQYF
TGTGCCACCAGCAGATTAGCGGGTCAAAACAGTCAGTACTTC
>TRBD1|TRBJ1-1|.|TRBV27
CASSLDRVNTEAFF
TGTGCCAGCAGTTTGGACAGGGTTAACACTGAAGCTTTCTTT
>TRBD2|TRBJ2-7|.|TRBV9
CASSVESGSGYEQYF
TGTGCCAGCAGCGTAGAAAGCGGGAGTGGGTACGAGCAGTACTTC
>.|TRBJ1-1|.|TRBV6-1
CASSFYRVNTEAFF
TGTGCCAGCAGTTTTTACAGAGTGAACACTGAAGCTTTCTTT
>TRBD1|TRBJ2-3|.|TRBV13
CASSSGTGFFTDTQYF
TGTGCCAGCAGCTCCGGGACAGGGTTCTTCACAGATACGCAGTATTTT
>TRBD2|TRBJ2-1|.|TRBV6-6
CASKNQAGAFYNEQFF
TGTGCCAGCAAGAACCAAGCGGGAGCTTTCTACAATGAGCAGTTCTTC
>TRBD2|TRBJ2-2|.|TRBV18
CASSPQTSGSGITGELFF
TGTGCCAGCTCACCCCAGACTAGCGGGAGTGGTATCACCGGGGAGCTGTTTTTT
>TRBD1|TRBJ1-1|many|TRBV7-9
CASSLLDRGEAFF
TGTGCCAGCAGCCTCCTCGACAGGGGGGAAGCTTTCTTT
>TRBD2|TRBJ2-3|.|TRBV10-2
CASKETREGADTQYF
TGCGCCAGCAAAGAAACTCGGGAGGGGGCAGATACGCAGTATTTT
>TRBD2|TRBJ2-7|.|TRBV30
CAWSVSLAGYEQYF
TGTGCCTGGAGTGTTAGTCTAGCGGGCTACGAGCAGTACTTC
>TRBD1|TRBJ1-5|.|TRBV6-6
CASSYGQAAPAQHF
TGTGCCAGCAGTTACGGACAGGCGGCCCCGGCCCAGCATTTT
>.|TRBJ2-3|once|TRBV6-5
CASSPQGYTDTQYF
TGTGCCAGCAGTCCCCAGGGGTACACAGATACGCAGTATTTT
>.|TRBJ1-4|.|TRBV19
CASSRSETNEKLFF
TGTGCCAGTAGTAGGTCAGAAACTAATGAAAAACTGTTTTTT
>TRBD2|TRBJ2-3|.|TRBV6-1
CASSVGGVTSTDTQYF
TGTGCCAGCAGTGTTGGGGGGGTCACTAGCACAGATACGCAGTATTTT
>TRBD1|TRBJ2-2|.|TRBV5-4
CASSGTGGRNTGELFF
TGTGCCAGCAGCGGAACAGGGGGCCGGAACACCGGGGAGCTGTTTTTT
>TRBD1|TRBJ2-7|.|TRBV7-3
CASSTGTGTYEQYF
TGTGCCAGCAGCACCGGGACAGGGACGTACGAGCAGTACTTC
>.|TRBJ2-3|few|TRBV5-1
CASSFGDSTYTDTQYF
TGCGCCAGCAGCTTTGGTGACTCGACTTACACAGATACGCAGTATTTT
>TRBD2|TRBJ2-4|.|TRBV19
CASDGGLGDIQYF
TGTGCCAGTGACGGGGGGTTGGGGGACATTCAGTACTTC
>.|TRBJ1-1|.|TRBV6-1
CAAHGQANTEAFF
TGTGCCGCCCACGGTCAGGCGAACACTGAAGCTTTCTTT
>TRBD1|TRBJ1-4|.|TRBV6-5
CASSRDRGREKLFF
TGTGCCAGCAGTCGGGACAGGGGGCGGGAAAAACTGTTTTTT
>TRBD1|TRBJ2-7|.|TRBV28
CASRMTGTSEQYF
TGTGCCAGCAGGATGACAGGGACCAGCGAGCAGTACTTC
>.|TRBJ2-7|.|TRBV5-1
CASSQISGTPNWPPLEQYF
TGCGCCAGCAGCCAGATATCCGGGACTCCAAACTGGCCTCCTCTCGAGCAGTACTTC
>.|TRBJ1-3|.|TRBV19
CASSTAGDGNTIYF
TGTGCCAGTAGTACCGCAGGTGATGGAAACACCATATATTTT
>.|TRBJ1-1|once|TRBV28
CASSLPQAGAFF
TGTGCCAGCAGTTTACCCCAGGCAGGAGCTTTCTTT
>.|TRBJ2-7|.|TRBV4-2
CASSQEGHEPRAGHYEQYF
TGTGCCAGCAGCCAAGAAGGCCACGAACCTAGGGCGGGCCACTACGAGCAGTACTTC
>TRBD1|TRBJ1-1|.|TRBV28
CASSLITGGSTEAFF
TGTGCCAGCAGTTTAATAACAGGGGGAAGTACTGAAGCTTTCTTT
>.|TRBJ2-3|once|TRBV11-2
CASSLSTLEREDTQYF
TGTGCCAGCAGCTTATCCACTCTAGAGAGGGAAGATACGCAGTATTTT
>TRBD2|TRBJ2-7|.|TRBV7-9
CASSFALAGSYEQYF
TGTGCCAGCAGCTTTGCACTAGCGGGATCCTACGAGCAGTACTTC
>.|TRBJ1-1|.|TRBV7-2
CASSASRPPGGNTEAFF
TGTGCCAGCAGCGCTTCCAGGCCGCCGGGGGGGAACACTGAAGCTTTCTTT
>TRBD1|TRBJ2-5|.|TRBV5-4
CASSSRDRRQEIQYF
TGTGCCAGCAGCTCCCGGGACAGGCGTCAAGAGATCCAGTACTTC
>.|TRBJ2-3|.|TRBV19
CASSETGFSTDAQYF
TGTGCCAGTAGTGAGACAGGATTTTCCACAGATGCGCAGTATTTT
>.|TRBJ1-4|.|TRBV20-1
CSASWEEKLFF
TGCAGTGCTAGTTGGGAGGAAAAACTGTTTTTT
>.|TRBJ2-4|once|TRBV6-5
CAWGGRPEENIQYF
TGTGCCTGGGGGGGGCGACCCGAGGAAAACATTCAGTACTTC
>TRBD1|TRBJ1-4|.|TRBV28
CASSPAGGEREKLFF
TGTGCCAGCAGTCCCGCAGGGGGCGAACGGGAAAAACTGTTTTTT
>TRBD1|TRBJ1-1|.|TRBV11-2
CASSFRPGQGLTEAFF
TGTGCCAGCAGCTTTCGGCCGGGACAGGGATTGACTGAAGCTTTCTTT
>TRBD1|TRBJ1-5|.|TRBV18
CASSGGQGVGNQPQHF
TGTGCCAGCTCGGGGGGACAGGGGGTCGGCAATCAGCCCCAGCATTTT
>.|TRBJ1-2|.|TRBV27
CASRRGPPGYYGYTF
TGTGCCAGCAGGCGGGGTCCCCCAGGGTACTATGGCTACACCTTC
>TRBD1|TRBJ1-1|.|TRBV6-1
CASSDRGMNTEAFF
TGTGCCAGCAGTGACAGGGGGATGAACACTGAAGCTTTCTTT
>.|TRBJ2-4|.|TRBV29-1
CSVGQFKNIQYF
TGCAGCGTTGGACAGTTCAAAAACATTCAGTACTTC
>.|TRBJ1-1|.|TRBV10-1
CASRKGRGETEAFF
TGCGCCAGCCGAAAAGGACGGGGAGAAACTGAAGCTTTCTTT
>TRBD1|TRBJ2-7|once|TRBV27
CASSLLTGTGGYEQYF
TGTGCCAGCAGTTTACTCACCGGGACAGGGGGTTACGAGCAGTACTTC
>TRBD1|TRBJ1-2|.|TRBV15
CATSRDSQGARGYTF
TGTGCCACCAGCAGAGATAGCCAGGGGGCGCGGGGCTACACCTTC
>TRBD1|TRBJ2-1|.|TRBV28
CALAVTGGLEQFF
TGTGCCCTTGCAGTAACAGGGGGCCTTGAGCAGTTCTTC
>.|TRBJ2-3|few|TRBV15
CATSRRGQGATDTQYF
TGTGCCACCAGCAGGCGGGGGCAGGGGGCCACAGATACGCAGTATTTT
>.|TRBJ2-5|.|TRBV19
CASSGAVKYQETQYF
TGTGCCAGTAGTGGGGCAGTGAAGTACCAAGAGACCCAGTACTTC
>.|TRBJ2-5|.|TRBV7-2
CASIAMRVQETQYF
TGTGCCAGCATCGCTATGAGGGTCCAAGAGACCCAGTACTTC